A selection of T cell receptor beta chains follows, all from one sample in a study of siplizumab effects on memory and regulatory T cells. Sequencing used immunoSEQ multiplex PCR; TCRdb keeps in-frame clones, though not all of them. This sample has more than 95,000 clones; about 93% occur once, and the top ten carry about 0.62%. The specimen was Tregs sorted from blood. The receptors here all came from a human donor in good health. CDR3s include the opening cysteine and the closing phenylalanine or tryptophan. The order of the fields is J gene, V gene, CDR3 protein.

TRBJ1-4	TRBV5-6	CASSLGRGIKLFF
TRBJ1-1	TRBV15	CATSTWDTRGTEAFF
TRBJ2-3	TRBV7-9	CASSPIGASTDTQYF
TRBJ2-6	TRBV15	CATGLSGANVLTF
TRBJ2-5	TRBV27	CASSPFILAGSQETQYF
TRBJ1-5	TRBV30	CAWSAYLQGNGNQPQHF
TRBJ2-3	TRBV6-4	CASSRDRATDTQYF
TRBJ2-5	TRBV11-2	CASSRGDRPAGETQYF
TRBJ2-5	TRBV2	CASSEIGGEETQYF
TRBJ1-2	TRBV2	CASSRRQVTGYTF
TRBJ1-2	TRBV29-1	CSVRTDGYTF
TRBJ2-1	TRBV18	CASSLWTSGGIGSYNEQFF
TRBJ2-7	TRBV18	CASSPDSYEQYF
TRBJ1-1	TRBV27	CASSLVGTTEAFF
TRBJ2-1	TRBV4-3	CASRHSASYNEQFF
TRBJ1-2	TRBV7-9	CASSSTGRAAYGYTF
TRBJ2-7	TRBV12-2	CASRLVFWETDTYEQYF
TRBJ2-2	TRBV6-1	CASRSGGLYTGELFF
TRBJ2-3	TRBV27	CASTVGWGGSDTQYF
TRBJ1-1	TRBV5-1	CASSWTGEDTEAFF
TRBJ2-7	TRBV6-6	CASSRTGAGYEQYF
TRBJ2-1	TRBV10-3	CAINSGGNNEQFF
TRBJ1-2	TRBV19	CASRGQGNYGYTF
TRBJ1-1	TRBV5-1	CASSTDSMLNTEAFF
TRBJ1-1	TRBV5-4	CASSLAGGGEAFF
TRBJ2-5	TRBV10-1	CARLTDEETQYF
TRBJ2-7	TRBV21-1	CASSHDPGGQGRYPPGSSYEQYF
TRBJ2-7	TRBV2	CASSGDRGDEQYF
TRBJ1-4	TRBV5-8	CASSQTDRKEKLFF
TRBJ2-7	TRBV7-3	CASSPRGGLIGAEQYF
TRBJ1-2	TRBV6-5	CASSYGGANYGYTF
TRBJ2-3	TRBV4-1	CASSQARLAGGVGDTQYF
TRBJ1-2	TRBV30	CAWSLDKGYGYTF
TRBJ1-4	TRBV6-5	CASSIYESNEKLFF
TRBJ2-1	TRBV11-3	CASSPKPGTLQQFF
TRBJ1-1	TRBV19	CASSKNRAAASKNTEAFF
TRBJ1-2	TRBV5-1	CASSLEGPLGYGYTF
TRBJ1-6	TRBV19	CASGGDRASPLHF
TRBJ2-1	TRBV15	CATRRGLAGGVTEQFF
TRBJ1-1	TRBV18	CASSPLVRNTEAFF
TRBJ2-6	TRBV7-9	CASSLGLGGANVLTF
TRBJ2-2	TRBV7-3	CASRRSRNTGELFF
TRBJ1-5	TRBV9	CASSVEGGNQPQHF
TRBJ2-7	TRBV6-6	CASSYQTRMYSYEQYF
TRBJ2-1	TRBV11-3	CASSPPGLDEQFF
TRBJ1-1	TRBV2	CASSGVEAFF
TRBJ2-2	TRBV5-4	CASSSKYKAGELFF
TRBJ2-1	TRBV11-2	CASSLIGSGRSYNEQFF
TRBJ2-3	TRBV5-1	CASSLIQTGNTQYF
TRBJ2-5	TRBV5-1	CASSLEPGGVETQYF
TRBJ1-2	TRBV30	CAFRTGQAANYGYTF
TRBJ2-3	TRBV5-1	CASSLVGRGPDTQYF
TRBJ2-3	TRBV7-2	CASSLVGGTDTQYF
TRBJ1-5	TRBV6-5	CASRGARNQPQHF
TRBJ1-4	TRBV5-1	CASSPTGGRVEKLFF
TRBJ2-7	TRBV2	CASTGRARGYEQYF
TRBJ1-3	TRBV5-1	CASSLGVTGAGNTIYF